Following are 18 T cell receptor beta chains from one sample sequenced in a study of blood T cell repertoires in COVID-19. The repertoire was sequenced with immunoSEQ multiplex PCR; TCRdb's copy has only in-frame clones and lacks some. The repertoire holds around 340,000 clones, with around nine tenths as singletons. The specimen sequenced was peripheral blood. Every receptor here comes from a woman aged 60 to 75 with COVID-19, enrolled during active disease.

J is TRBJ1-2 and V is TRBV5-1; a weak D match, TRBD1 (5 bases). The CDR3 consists of 15 residues. Germline V gene sequence: CDR1 SGHRS, CDR2 YFSETQ. Trimming took off 5 bases at V and 1 base at J, with 15 bases between the two ends. The CDR3 bases are TGCGCCAGCAGTCTAGACAGCCAGGGTAACTATGGCTACACCTTC. It yields the protein CASSLDSQGNYGYTF.

The genes are TRBV28 and TRBJ1-5; no reliable D call. Germline CDR1 reads MDHEN; CDR2 reads SYDVKM. V was cut by 3 bases and J by 2 bases, with 11 bases left in between. This CDR3 is built from 15 residues. CDR3: CASSFSGSGNQPQHF. For the CDR3, the DNA is TGTGCCAGCAGTTTCTCGGGGAGCGGCAATCAGCCCCAGCATTTT.

The chain's CDR3 is CASSSNRDLPGQSSYEQYF. The CDR3 DNA sequence: TGCGCCAGCAGCTCCAACAGAGACTTACCGGGACAGAGCTCCTACGAGCAGTACTTC. This rearrangement joins TRBV5-1 to TRBJ2-7, with TRBD1 identical over 7 bases. The germline CDR1 and CDR2 sequences are SGHRS and YFSETQ. Trimming removed 3 bases from V and 0 bases from J; junction bases left unmatched: 18. This CDR3 has 19 amino acids.

The chain links TRBV19 to TRBJ1-5; no reliable D call. Per germline, CDR1 LNHDA and CDR2 SQIVND (reference sequence). CDR3 size: 14 residues. V was pared by 1 base and J by 2 bases, with 6 bases between. CDR3 sequence (DNA): TGTGCCAGTAGTATAGCGGCGGGCAATCAGCCCCAGCATTTT. Protein product: CASSIAAGNQPQHF.

V usage is TRBV19 and J usage is TRBJ2-3, with D maybe TRBD2 (5 bases). This CDR3 contains 14 residues. Per germline, CDR1 LNHDA and CDR2 SQIVND (reference sequence). Trimming left V 3 bases short and J 4 bases short, with 11 bases between. The CDR3: CASSILGVADTQYF. In DNA form, the CDR3 reads TGTGCCAGTAGTATTCTCGGGGTGGCAGATACGCAGTATTTT.

This clone appeared a few times. The J gene is TRBJ1-6, the V gene TRBV27; D remains unclear. This CDR3 has 13 residues. The germline CDR1 and CDR2 sequences are MNHEY and SMNVEV (reference sequence). With 1 base removed from V and 9 bases from J, the gap between germline ends came to 7 bases. CDR3 in DNA: TGTGCCAGCAGTTTATATCCTCGTTCACCCCTCCACTTT. Translation: CASSLYPRSPLHF.

The V call is TRBV5-1, the J call TRBJ2-2; TRBD1 is a possible D gene (6 bases). The V end was cut by 4 bases, the J end by 0 bases, with 16 bases between. Germline-derived CDR1 and CDR2 are SGHRS and YFSETQ. This CDR3 is built from 17 residues. The CDR3 DNA reads as TGCGCCAGCAGCCTTGAAGGGGGTGGAACGAACACCGGGGAGCTGTTTTTT. Its protein is CASSLEGGGTNTGELFF.

The V call is TRBV7-9, the J call TRBJ1-1, with D hard to call. Trimming left V 5 bases short and J 4 bases short, with 11 bases between. CDR1 and CDR2 from the germline V gene are SEHNR and FQNEAQ (reference sequence). This CDR3 has 13 amino acids. This CDR3 reads CASSEVGGTEAFF. The CDR3 region has the DNA TGTGCCAGCAGCGAGGTCGGCGGCACTGAAGCTTTCTTT.

This chain joins TRBV5-6 and TRBJ2-7; a possible D gene is TRBD1 (5 bases). Germline CDR1 is SGHDT and CDR2 is YYEEEE. V lost 0 bases to trimming and J lost 3 bases, with 10 bases between them. CDR3 size: 14 residues. CDR3 amino acids: CASSLDRTNYEQYF. In DNA form, the CDR3 reads TGTGCCAGCAGCTTGGACAGGACAAACTACGAGCAGTACTTC.

The rearrangement joins TRBV4-2 to TRBJ2-5, with 7 bases lining up with TRBD1. V shed 1 base and J 1 base; nucleotides not matched to a gene: 3. This CDR3 is built from 15 residues. Germline CDR1 and CDR2: LGHNA and YNFKEQ. This CDR3 is CASSQGTGAQETQYF. The CDR3 coding sequence is TGTGCCAGCAGCCAAGGCACAGGGGCCCAAGAGACCCAGTACTTC.

CDR3 in amino acids: CASSELSKGQGSGYTF. In DNA form, the CDR3 reads TGTGCCAGCTCCGAACTATCGAAGGGACAGGGGTCCGGCTACACCTTC. This chain links TRBV28 with TRBJ1-2; 10 nucleotides line up with TRBD1. Germline assignment: CDR1 MDHEN and CDR2 SYDVKM. This CDR3 is 16 amino acids long. With V trimmed by 8 bases and J by 8 bases, 17 bases remained unmatched.

V usage is TRBV5-1 and J usage is TRBJ2-2, with D perhaps matching TRBD1 (6 bases). The germline gives CDR1 SGHRS, CDR2 YFSETQ. V gave up 4 bases and J gave up 5 bases, with 12 bases separating them. This CDR3 has 14 amino acids. The CDR3 nucleotides are TGCGCCAGCAGCCTTTGGGGACAAACCGGGGAGCTGTTTTTT. Translating gives CASSLWGQTGELFF.

The chain uses TRBV5-1 and TRBJ2-2; D may be TRBD2 (7 bases). The CDR3 sequence is 15 residues long. Germline V CDR1 and CDR2: SGHRS, YFSETQ. V was shortened by 8 bases and J by 0 bases, with 14 bases between the two germline ends. The CDR3 loop is CASVAGAPNTGELFF. The CDR3 DNA is TGCGCCAGTGTTGCGGGGGCCCCGAACACCGGGGAGCTGTTTTTT.

The rearrangement uses TRBV7-6 and TRBJ1-4; tentative D call: TRBD1 (6 bases). This CDR3 comprises 15 residues. Deletions cut 1 base from V and 3 bases from J, with 9 bases between. The germline V gene has CDR1 SGHVS and CDR2 FNYEAQ. CDR3 nucleotide sequence: TGTGCCAGCAGCTTAGATCAGGGGCCTAATGAAAAACTGTTTTTT. Its translation: CASSLDQGPNEKLFF.

The chain joins TRBV5-1 to TRBJ1-1; D is unresolved. The V gene's germline CDR1 is SGHRS and CDR2 YFSETQ. Deletions cut 3 bases from V and 4 bases from J, with 13 bases between. There are 14 residues in the CDR3. CDR3 nucleotide sequence: TGCGCCAGCAGCTGGGCGGGGTTGGGCACTGAAGCTTTCTTT. Protein product: CASSWAGLGTEAFF.

The J gene is TRBJ2-1, the V gene TRBV10-2, with 12 bases matching TRBD2. CDR3 length: 16 residues. Germline loops: CDR1 WSHSY, CDR2 SAAADI. V trimming: 0 bases; J trimming: 11 bases; junction bases outside the gene matches: 8. The chain's CDR3 is CASSESRLAGAAKQFF. As DNA, the CDR3 is TGCGCCAGCAGTGAGTCGAGACTAGCGGGGGCCGCGAAGCAGTTCTTC.

The J gene is TRBJ1-1, the V gene TRBV23-1; TRBD1 matches 10 bases. TRBV23-1 is given ORF status, its function remaining uncertain. The trim removed 4 bases at V and 3 bases at J, leaving 5 bases unmatched. The CDR3 runs to 15 residues. For the CDR3, the DNA is TGCGCCAGCAGTCTGACGGGACAGGGGCACACTGAAGCTTTCTTT. Its protein is CASSLTGQGHTEAFF.

The J gene is TRBJ2-1, the V gene TRBV4-2; 10 nucleotides line up with TRBD2. CDR1 is LGHNA, CDR2 YNFKEQ, per germline. The CDR3 runs to 20 residues. J lost 0 bases, V lost 0 bases, and 11 bases had no gene match. CDR3 coding DNA: TGTGCCAGCAGCCAAGAGAGCGGGGGGGCTCGGGCGAGCTCCTACAATGAGCAGTTCTTC. It specifies CASSQESGGARASSYNEQFF.